One sample yielded the 30 T cell receptor beta chains listed below, sequenced in a study of cytomegalovirus exposure and HLA in healthy donors. PCR used 60 Vbeta primers and 13 Jbeta primers. Here immunoSEQ multiplex PCR was the method, and the copy in TCRdb shows in-frame clones only, minus some. This sample has 100,000 to 120,000 clones; approximately 78% occur once, and the top ten carry 1% to 1.5%. The material sequenced was PBMCs. Receptor source: a woman aged 30 to 39 in good health and CMV-seronegative.

The CDR3 DNA reads as TGTGCCAGCTACCTCCTAAACTCTGGGGCCAACGTCCTGACTTTC. It yields the protein CASYLLNSGANVLTF. J is TRBJ2-6 and V is TRBV2; D is uncertain. CDR3 length: 15 amino acids. V was pared by 8 bases and J by 0 bases, with 11 bases between. Germline CDR1 and CDR2: SNHLY and FYNNEI.

This chain links TRBV28 with TRBJ1-5; unclear D gene. V gave up 8 bases and J gave up 4 bases, with 9 bases separating them. Germline CDR1 MDHEN, CDR2 SYDVKM. This CDR3 is built from 12 residues. CDR3 DNA sequence: TGTGCCAGCCGGGATCCAAATCAGCCCCAGCATTTT. It translates to CASRDPNQPQHF.

The chain combines TRBV5-4 with TRBJ2-1; weak D call: TRBD2 (5 bases). CDR1 and CDR2 (germline): SGHNT, YYREEE (reference sequence). V lost 4 bases and J 7 bases, leaving 18 bases between the germline ends. The CDR3 has 15 residues. The CDR3 sequence: CASSQRFSLGNEQFF. Written as DNA, the CDR3 is TGTGCCAGCAGCCAGCGGTTTTCACTCGGGAATGAGCAGTTCTTC.

As regards this clone: Mismatch with germline at one junction end may stem from a read error. The CDR3 sequence: CASSSSGSRAEAFF. The CDR3 DNA reads TGTGCCAGCAGCTCCTCAGGGTCCAGGGCTGAGGCTTTCTTT. This chain connects TRBV7-3 to TRBJ1-1; possibly TRBD1 for D (5 bases). The CDR3 covers 14 residues. Germline V lookup: CDR1 SGHTA, CDR2 FQGTGA.

This clone was observed a few times. The chain carries TRBV5-5 and TRBJ1-4; maybe TRBD1 (5 bases). CDR1 is SGHKS and CDR2 is YYEKEE in the germline V gene (reference sequence). The CDR3 length is 16 residues. V shed 4 bases and J shed 7 bases, with 20 bases lying between them. CDR3 sequence: CASSLTAGGVAEKLFF. The CDR3 DNA reads as TGTGCCAGCAGCCTGACTGCCGGGGGGGTAGCTGAAAAACTGTTTTTT.

The rearrangement joins TRBV29-1 to TRBJ2-7; a weak D match, TRBD2 (5 bases). The germline CDR1 and CDR2 sequences are SQVTM and ANQGSEA. The CDR3 consists of 14 residues. The V and J ends lost 1 base and 1 base respectively, with 11 bases between them. The CDR3 DNA is TGCAGCGTTGAAGTCACCGCGGGTTCCTACGAGCAGTACTTC. It is translated as CSVEVTAGSYEQYF.

The chain joins TRBV7-9 to TRBJ1-2; TRBD1 aligns across 8 bases. Looked up from germline, CDR1 is SEHNR and CDR2 is FQNEAQ (reference sequence). The J segment lost 5 bases and the V segment lost 1 base, leaving 6 bases of the junction unmatched. The CDR3 extends over 15 amino acids. The CDR3 DNA follows: TGTGCCAGCAGCTTAGACGCAGGGGGCAAGTATGGCTACACCTTC. Translating it yields CASSLDAGGKYGYTF. Based on the CDR3 plus reference TRBV7-9 and TRBJ1-2, the full variable domain is DTGVSQNPRHKITKRGQNVTFRCDPISEHNRLYWYRQTLGQGPEFLTYFQNEAQLEKSRLLSDRFSAERPKGSFSTLEIQRTEQGDSAMYLCASSLDAGGKYGYTFGSGTRLTVV.

The V and J genes are TRBV15 and TRBJ2-7; TRBD2 aligns across 14 bases. Trimming took 6 bases from V and 2 from J; bases not matched to a gene: 6. Germline V gene data show CDR1 as LNHNV and CDR2 as YYDKDF (reference sequence). CDR3 length equals 16 residues. CDR3 protein: CATRRLAGGKTYEQYF. Written as DNA, the CDR3 is TGTGCCACCAGGAGACTAGCGGGGGGGAAAACCTACGAGCAGTACTTC. Based on the CDR3 plus reference TRBV15 and TRBJ2-7, the full variable domain is DAMVIQNPRYQVTQFGKPVTLSCSQTLNHNVMYWYQQKSSQAPKLLFHYYDKDFNNEADTPDNFQSRRPNTSFCFLDIRSPGLGDTAMYLCATRRLAGGKTYEQYFGPGTRLTVT.

The genes are TRBV4-1 and TRBJ1-6, with D unclear. From germline, CDR1 is MGHRA and CDR2 YSYEKL. V was trimmed by 0 bases and J by 10 bases, leaving 13 bases between them. The CDR3 contains 15 residues. CDR3 bases: TGCGCCAGCAGCCAAGATCGGGAAATGAGCTCACCCCTCCACTTT. Translated, it gives CASSQDREMSSPLHF.

This chain connects TRBV5-6 to TRBJ1-4; 10 nucleotides line up with TRBD1. The V gene's germline CDR1 is SGHDT and CDR2 YYEEEE. This CDR3 has 14 amino acids. J was trimmed by 7 bases and V by 4 bases; bases with no gene match: 4. The CDR3 sequence: CASSATGGFEKLFF. The CDR3 DNA follows: TGTGCCAGCAGCGCGACAGGGGGCTTTGAAAAACTGTTTTTT.

A single count supports this clone. The J gene is TRBJ2-3, the V gene TRBV9; D ambiguous. CDR1 and CDR2 from the germline V gene are SGDLS and YYNGEE. The CDR3 is 14 residues long. V was pared by 0 bases and J by 2 bases, with 7 bases between. This chain's CDR3 is CASSVGADTDTQYF. DNA of the CDR3: TGTGCCAGCAGCGTAGGGGCTGACACAGATACGCAGTATTTT.

This clone was observed once. CDR3 residues: CASSDLGAGRAFF. CDR3 nucleotide sequence: TGTGCCAGCAGTGATTTGGGGGCTGGCAGGGCTTTCTTT. The chain links TRBV6-1 to TRBJ1-1; the D gene is possibly TRBD1 (6 bases). The germline gives CDR1 MNHNS, CDR2 SASEGT. V was clipped by 3 bases and J by 11 bases, with 16 bases between them. The CDR3 has 13 amino acids.

This clone was seen more than once but under ten times. The gene calls are TRBV9 and TRBJ2-3; 11 nucleotides match TRBD2. In germline, CDR1 is SGDLS, CDR2 YYNGEE. The CDR3 runs to 15 residues. With V trimmed by 5 bases and J by 3 bases, 5 bases remained unmatched. The DNA of the CDR3 is TGTGCCAGCAGGAAGGGACTAGCGGCTACAGATACGCAGTATTTT. Its translation: CASRKGLAATDTQYF.

This sequence joins TRBV30 and TRBJ2-7; D ambiguous. Trimming pared 5 bases from V and 4 bases from J, leaving 12 bases between. The CDR3 runs to 12 residues. From germline, CDR1 is GTSNPN and CDR2 SVGIG (reference sequence). CDR3 residues: CAWESVKYEQYF. DNA for the CDR3: TGTGCCTGGGAGAGCGTAAAGTACGAGCAGTACTTC.

Of note for this clone: At the DNA level, this CDR3 is encoded by other sequences in the same sample as well. V and J are TRBV9 and TRBJ2-7; D remains ambiguous. Trimming removed 0 bases at V and 0 bases at J, with 7 bases between. This CDR3 spans 14 amino acids. Germline CDR1 SGDLS, CDR2 YYNGEE. In nucleotides, the CDR3 is TGTGCCAGCAGCGTAGGAACTGCCTCCTACGAGCAGTACTTC. Protein sequence: CASSVGTASYEQYF.

The genes are TRBV27 and TRBJ1-5; TRBD1 agrees at 7 bases. The germline CDR1 and CDR2 sequences are MNHEY and SMNVEV (reference sequence). Trimming took 2 bases from V and 5 from J; bases not matched to a gene: 3. The CDR3 is 14 residues long. The CDR3 is CASSLRQGYQPQHF. CDR3 DNA sequence: TGTGCCAGCAGTTTACGACAGGGATATCAGCCCCAGCATTTT.

V and J are TRBV6-6 and TRBJ2-7; 8 bases map to TRBD1. Germline values: CDR1 MNHNY, CDR2 SVGAGI (reference sequence). V shed 6 bases, J shed 5 bases, and the junction held 12 bases outside the gene matches. The CDR3 length is 15 residues. The DNA for the CDR3 is TGTGCCAGCAGCCGGGCGGACAGGGTTGGCCACGAGCAGTACTTC. Translating gives CASSRADRVGHEQYF.

V usage is TRBV4-2 and J usage is TRBJ1-2, with D tentatively TRBD1 (5 bases). This CDR3 has 14 amino acids. V gave up 1 base and J gave up 4 bases, with 10 bases separating them. Germline-derived CDR1 and CDR2 are LGHNA and YNFKEQ. The CDR3 spells CASSQGQGSYGYTF. The CDR3 nucleotides read TGTGCCAGCAGCCAAGGCCAGGGAAGCTATGGCTACACCTTC.

A few counts support this clone. The chain has TRBV19 and TRBJ1-6, with unresolved D. V was pared by 6 bases and J by 7 bases, with 19 bases between. The CDR3 length is 16 residues. The germline V gene has CDR1 LNHDA and CDR2 SQIVND (reference sequence). This CDR3 reads CASRELTGRFNSPLHF. For the CDR3, the DNA is TGTGCCAGTAGAGAGCTTACGGGAAGATTCAATTCACCCCTCCACTTT. Full variable domain (outside the CDR3, taken from reference TRBV19 and TRBJ1-6): DGGITQSPKYLFRKEGQNVTLSCEQNLNHDAMYWYRQDPGQGLRLIYYSQIVNDFQKGDIAEGYSVSREKKESFPLTVTSAQKNPTAFYLCASRELTGRFNSPLHFGNGTRLTVT.

This chain connects TRBV28 to TRBJ2-7; 9 bases fit TRBD1. The CDR3 is 18 amino acids. J was trimmed by 4 bases and V by 7 bases; bases with no gene match: 20. Germline V lookup: CDR1 MDHEN, CDR2 SYDVKM. The CDR3 loop reads CASTTMTPKTGTGYEQYF. The CDR3 DNA sequence: TGTGCCAGCACCACCATGACCCCCAAGACCGGGACAGGGTACGAGCAGTACTTC. The full variable domain, its missing parts supplied by reference TRBV28 and TRBJ2-7, is DVKVTQSSRYLVKRTGEKVFLECVQDMDHENMFWYRQDPGLGLRLIYFSYDVKMKEKGDIPEGYSVSREKKERFSLILESASTNQTSMYLCASTTMTPKTGTGYEQYFGPGTRLTVT.

The chain employs TRBV4-3 and TRBJ2-5; TRBD2 matches at 9 bases. This CDR3 has 17 amino acids. Germline V CDR1 and CDR2: LGHNA, YSLEER. The junction had 10 bases not matched to a gene; V was cut back by 2 bases and J by 3 bases. CDR3 DNA: TGCGCCAGCAGCCAACGGGAGGCGGGAGGGATTAAAGAGACCCAGTACTTC. Amino acids: CASSQREAGGIKETQYF.

In nucleotides, the CDR3 is TGCGCCAGCAGCCAAGAGTTGGGGACAGGGATTTCCCTCGACTACGAGCAGTACTTC. Protein: CASSQELGTGISLDYEQYF. This sequence joins TRBV4-3 and TRBJ2-7, with 9 bases identical to TRBD1. The CDR3 consists of 19 residues. V was clipped by 0 bases and J by 3 bases; unmatched bases: 15. Per the germline V gene, CDR1 is LGHNA and CDR2 is YSLEER.

The V gene is TRBV30, the J gene TRBJ2-5, with D possibly TRBD2 on 5 matching bases. The CDR3 has 14 amino acids. The V end lost 2 bases, the J end lost 3 bases, and 13 bases lay between the germline ends. CDR1 GTSNPN and CDR2 SVGIG come from the germline V gene (reference sequence). In DNA, the CDR3 is TGTGCCTGGAGTCAACCTAACGGGGAAGAGACCCAGTACTTC. This translates into CAWSQPNGEETQYF.

The chain has TRBV9 and TRBJ2-4, with 10 bases fitting TRBD1. CDR3 length: 16 residues. CDR1 is SGDLS and CDR2 is YYNGEE in the germline V gene. The V and J ends lost 0 bases and 7 bases, in that order; junction bases with no gene match: 7. The CDR3 sequence: CASSVGLGQGGNIQYF. The CDR3 DNA reads as TGTGCCAGCAGCGTAGGTCTAGGACAGGGGGGCAACATTCAGTACTTC.

The chain employs TRBV9 and TRBJ1-4; 9 nucleotides agree with TRBD1. The CDR3 is 14 residues long. CDR1 is SGDLS and CDR2 is YYNGEE in the germline V gene. V was pared by 3 bases and J by 6 bases, with 3 bases of the junction left unmatched. The CDR3 spells CASSDRDRDEKLFF. Here the CDR3 DNA reads TGTGCCAGCAGCGACCGGGACAGGGATGAAAAACTGTTTTTT.

The chain recombines TRBV29-1 with TRBJ1-1; D possibly corresponds to TRBD1 (6 bases). Germline V gene sequence: CDR1 SQVTM, CDR2 ANQGSEA. V gave up 7 bases and J gave up 2 bases, with 17 bases separating them. This CDR3 is built from 14 residues. The CDR3 loop reads CSASRTVRNTEAFF. In nucleotides, the CDR3 is TGCAGCGCTTCTAGGACAGTAAGAAACACTGAAGCTTTCTTT.

With regard to this clone: Other DNA sequences in the same sample also yield this CDR3. J is TRBJ1-5 and V is TRBV7-9; the D is unclear. Trimming pared 3 bases from V and 3 bases from J, leaving 9 bases between. The CDR3 is made up of 14 amino acids. Germline CDR1 is SEHNR and CDR2 is FQNEAQ (reference sequence). The CDR3 here is CASSFGQFNQPQHF. Here the CDR3 DNA reads TGTGCCAGCAGCTTTGGGCAGTTCAATCAGCCCCAGCATTTT. Looking up the rest from reference TRBV7-9 and TRBJ1-5 gives the full variable domain: DTGVSQNPRHKITKRGQNVTFRCDPISEHNRLYWYRQTLGQGPEFLTYFQNEAQLEKSRLLSDRFSAERPKGSFSTLEIQRTEQGDSAMYLCASSFGQFNQPQHFGDGTRLSIL.

The chain uses TRBV19 and TRBJ2-5; weak D call: TRBD2 (6 bases). The CDR3 has 14 residues. Germline loops: CDR1 LNHDA, CDR2 SQIVND (reference sequence). The V end lost 5 bases, the J end lost 0 bases, and 10 bases lay between the germline ends. CDR3 residues: CASSSGGHQETQYF. The DNA of the CDR3 is TGTGCCAGTAGTTCCGGGGGTCACCAAGAGACCCAGTACTTC. The full variable domain, rest sourced from reference TRBV19 and TRBJ2-5, is DGGITQSPKYLFRKEGQNVTLSCEQNLNHDAMYWYRQDPGQGLRLIYYSQIVNDFQKGDIAEGYSVSREKKESFPLTVTSAQKNPTAFYLCASSSGGHQETQYFGPGTRLLVL.

V usage is TRBV7-8 and J usage is TRBJ1-1; D is unclear. With 2 bases removed from V and 4 bases from J, the gap between germline ends came to 17 bases. CDR1 is SGHVS, CDR2 FQNEAQ, per germline. The CDR3 length is 16 residues. CDR3 nucleotide sequence: TGTGCCAGCAGCTTAAGACACCTCTTGGGAGGCACTGAAGCTTTCTTT. It yields the protein CASSLRHLLGGTEAFF. Drawing the rest from reference TRBV7-8 and TRBJ1-1, the complete variable domain is GAGVSQSPRYKVAKRGQDVALRCDPISGHVSLFWYQQALGQGPEFLTYFQNEAQLDKSGLPSDRFFAERPEGSVSTLKIQRTQQEDSAVYLCASSLRHLLGGTEAFFGQGTRLTVV.

The rearrangement links TRBV7-8 to TRBJ2-1, with 10 bases matching TRBD2. The junction had 1 base not matched to a gene; V was cut back by 0 bases and J by 2 bases. CDR1 and CDR2 (germline): SGHVS, FQNEAQ. This CDR3 region has 16 residues. The CDR3 here is CASSLASGGAYNEQFF. DNA of the CDR3: TGTGCCAGCAGCTTAGCCAGCGGGGGGGCCTACAATGAGCAGTTCTTC.